This T cell receptor (beta chain) was sequenced during a study of multiple sclerosis patients with progressive multifocal leukoencephalopathy. Time point in this sample: 5 to 6 months of natalizumab therapy. Study-wide points: PML-onset expanded TRB clones were detectable before and during natalizumab therapy. Less diverse TRB repertoires were suggested in most PML patients.

There are a few counts of this clone. Its antigen remains unknown. Using immunoSEQ multiplex PCR, the repertoire was profiled, and TCRdb retains in-frame clones only, with some absent. The sample has some 31,000 clones; roughly nine tenths are singletons. Trimming removed 3 bases at V and 8 bases at J, with 11 bases between. The CDR3 is 12 residues long. Germline assignment: CDR1 MNHNY and CDR2 SVGAGI (reference sequence). The clonotype originates from a human donor with multiple sclerosis. The V gene is TRBV6-6, the J gene TRBJ2-7; D is uncertain. Sequences were derived from PBMCs, sampled from a patient treated with natalizumab. CDR3 amino acids: CASSYGGQKQYF. CDR3 bases: TGTGCCAGCAGTTATGGTGGCCAGAAGCAGTACTTC.